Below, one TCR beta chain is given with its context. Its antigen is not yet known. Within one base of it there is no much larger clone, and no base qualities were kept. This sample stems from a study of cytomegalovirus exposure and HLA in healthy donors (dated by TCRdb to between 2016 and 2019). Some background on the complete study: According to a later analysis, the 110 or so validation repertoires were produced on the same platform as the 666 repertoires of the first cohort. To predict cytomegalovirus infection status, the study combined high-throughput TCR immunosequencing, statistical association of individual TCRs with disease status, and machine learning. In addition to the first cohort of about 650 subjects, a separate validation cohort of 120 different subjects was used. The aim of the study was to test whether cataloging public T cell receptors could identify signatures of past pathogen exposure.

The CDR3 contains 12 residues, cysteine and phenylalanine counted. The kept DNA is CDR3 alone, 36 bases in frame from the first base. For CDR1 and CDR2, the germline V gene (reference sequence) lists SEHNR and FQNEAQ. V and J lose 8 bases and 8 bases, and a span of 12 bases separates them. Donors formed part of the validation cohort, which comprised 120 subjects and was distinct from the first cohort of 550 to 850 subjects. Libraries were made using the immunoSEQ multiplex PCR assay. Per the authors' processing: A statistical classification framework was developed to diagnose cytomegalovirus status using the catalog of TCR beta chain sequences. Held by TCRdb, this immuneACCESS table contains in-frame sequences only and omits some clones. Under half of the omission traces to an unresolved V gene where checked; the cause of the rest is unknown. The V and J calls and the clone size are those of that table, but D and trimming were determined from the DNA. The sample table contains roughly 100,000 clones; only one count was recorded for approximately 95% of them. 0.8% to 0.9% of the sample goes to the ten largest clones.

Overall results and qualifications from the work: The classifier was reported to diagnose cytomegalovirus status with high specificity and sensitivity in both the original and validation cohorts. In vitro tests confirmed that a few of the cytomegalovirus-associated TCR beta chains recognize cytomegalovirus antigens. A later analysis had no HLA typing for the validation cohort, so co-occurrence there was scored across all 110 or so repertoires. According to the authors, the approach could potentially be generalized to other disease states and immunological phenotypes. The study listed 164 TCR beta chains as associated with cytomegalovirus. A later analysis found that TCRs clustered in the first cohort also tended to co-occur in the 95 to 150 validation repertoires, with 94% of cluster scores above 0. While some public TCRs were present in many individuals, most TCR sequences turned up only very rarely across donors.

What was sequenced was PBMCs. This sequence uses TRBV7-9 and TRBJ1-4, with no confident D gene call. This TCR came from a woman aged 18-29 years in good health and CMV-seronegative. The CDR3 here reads CASPEGNEKLFF. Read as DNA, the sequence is TGTGCCAGCCCAGAGGGAAACGAAAAACTGTTTTTT.